This T cell receptor (beta chain) derives from a study of immune heterogeneity within non-small cell lung tumors. The germline V gene has CDR1 MGHRA and CDR2 YSYEKL. V lost 2 bases and J lost 0; bases outside the gene matches: 18. The CDR3 loop spans 21 amino acids. Regarding this clonotype: The antigen is undetermined.

Bulk tumor genomic DNA served as template, at roughly 600 ng per sample. Every primary tumor yielded several biopsies, spaced far apart, that were taken during surgery. These patients got curative surgery after being newly diagnosed with untreated non-small cell lung cancer. TCR beta CDR3 was amplified by multiplex PCR using 32 V and 13 J primers. MiXCR, run by TCRdb on the multiplex PCR reads, gives a single entry per CDR3 protein. The sample holds 9,500 to 12,000 distinct CDR3 sequences, roughly a fifth seen once. Study-level results: High-frequency T-cell receptor beta clonotypes differed largely between individual patients.

Specimen: lung tumor tissue. The TCR comes from a man aged 55 to 70 with non-small cell lung cancer. The V call is TRBV4-1, the J call TRBJ2-2, with 7 bases aligning to TRBD2. CDR3 region: CASSQTRRDYPVLTNTGELFF. CDR3 DNA: TGCGCCAGCAGCCAAACTCGCCGGGACTACCCTGTATTGACGAACACCGGGGAGCTGTTTTTT.